Listed below are T cell receptor beta chains from one sample, sequenced in a study of T cell repertoires in cytomegalovirus infection. TCRdb fed the reads into MiXCR, producing one record per CDR3 protein. The data hold approximately 490,000 distinct CDR3 sequences, with around 10% observed a single time. Sequenced input: PBMCs. The receptor source for this set is a human donor in good health (CMV status not recorded). Some clones in this sample may be carry-over from other donors' samples. Each CDR3 is given with its conserved first and last residue. Fields, in order: J gene, D gene, clone size, V gene, CDR3 DNA, CDR3 protein. A D gene is named only where the DNA matches it firmly. The size field is filled for only some rows; it gives once, few, many or a size class.

j_call: TRBJ2-5; d_call: TRBD1; clone_size: many; v_call: TRBV20-1; cdr3_nt: TGCAGTGCTGCACCGGGACAGCTACAAGAGACCCAGTACTTC; cdr3_aa: CSAAPGQLQETQYF
j_call: TRBJ1-3; d_call: -; clone_size: -; v_call: TRBV29-1; cdr3_nt: TGCAGCGTGGCAGAGTACTCTGGAAACACCATATATTTT; cdr3_aa: CSVAEYSGNTIYF
j_call: TRBJ2-5; d_call: -; clone_size: -; v_call: TRBV15; cdr3_nt: TGTGCCACCAGCAGAGGTGGCTGGGGAGAGACCCAGTACTTC; cdr3_aa: CATSRGGWGETQYF
j_call: TRBJ2-3; d_call: -; clone_size: many; v_call: TRBV7-9; cdr3_nt: TGTGCCAGCAGCCTACAGCGGGATACGCAGTATTTT; cdr3_aa: CASSLQRDTQYF
j_call: TRBJ2-7; d_call: TRBD1; clone_size: few; v_call: TRBV19; cdr3_nt: TGTGCCAGCAGTTGGGGAGACAGGGGCTCCTACGAGCAGTACTTC; cdr3_aa: CASSWGDRGSYEQYF
j_call: TRBJ1-4; d_call: -; clone_size: many; v_call: TRBV12-3/TRBV12-4; cdr3_nt: TGTGCCAGCGGCCCGGGGGGCTCTCGGGAAAAACTGTTTTTT; cdr3_aa: CASGPGGSREKLFF
j_call: TRBJ1-1; d_call: TRBD1; clone_size: many; v_call: TRBV10-3; cdr3_nt: TGTGCCATCAATCAGGGGGACAACACTGAAGCTTTCTTT; cdr3_aa: CAINQGDNTEAFF
j_call: TRBJ2-5; d_call: TRBD2; clone_size: -; v_call: TRBV29-1; cdr3_nt: TGCAGCGTTGACGGGACTAGCGGGGGCCGAGAGACCCAGTACTTC; cdr3_aa: CSVDGTSGGRETQYF
j_call: TRBJ1-2; d_call: TRBD1; clone_size: many; v_call: TRBV5-8; cdr3_nt: TGTGCCAGCAGCTTGGACAGGGGCCTCACTAACTATGGCTACACCTTC; cdr3_aa: CASSLDRGLTNYGYTF
j_call: TRBJ1-4; d_call: -; clone_size: many; v_call: TRBV11-2; cdr3_nt: TGTGCCAGCAGCTTAGCCCAGGGGAATGAAAAACTGTTTTTT; cdr3_aa: CASSLAQGNEKLFF
j_call: TRBJ2-7; d_call: TRBD2; clone_size: -; v_call: TRBV20-1; cdr3_nt: TGCAGTGCTAGTGGGGTGCGGGGGGGCGAATACGAGCAGTACTTC; cdr3_aa: CSASGVRGGEYEQYF
j_call: TRBJ2-1; d_call: -; clone_size: few; v_call: TRBV18; cdr3_nt: TGTGCCAGCTCACCCCAGGGCTTCGACAATGAGCAGTTCTTC; cdr3_aa: CASSPQGFDNEQFF
j_call: TRBJ2-3; d_call: -; clone_size: many; v_call: TRBV12-3/TRBV12-4; cdr3_nt: TGTGGTAGCGGTGAGACCACAGATACGCAGTATTTT; cdr3_aa: CGSGETTDTQYF